The rows below give T cell receptor beta chains drawn from one sample of a study of T cells in tuberculosis. Assay used: immunoSEQ multiplex PCR; TCRdb lists only in-frame clones, some missing. The sample includes 30,000 to 35,000 clones, roughly nine tenths seen only once; the top ten take about 2%. The specimen sequenced was PBMCs. The receptor set was obtained from a donor aged 10 to 29 with latent tuberculosis or without tuberculosis infection. Both conserved end residues are part of each CDR3. The order of the fields is D gene, V gene, clone size, J gene, CDR3 length, CDR3 DNA, CDR3 protein. D genes are given only for firm matches. Clone size, where shown, is once, few, many, or a class for clones that have expanded.

>NA|TRBV4-1|NA|TRBJ1-2|16
TGCGCCAGCAGCCAAGTCAGCCCAGGGCTGGATGGAGGCTACACCTTC
CASSQVSPGLDGGYTF
>TRBD2|TRBV9|NA|TRBJ2-1|15
TGTGCCAGCAGCGGGGGGACTAGCGGCTACAATGAGCAGTTCTTC
CASSGGTSGYNEQFF
>NA|TRBV5-4|NA|TRBJ2-7|14
TGTGCCAGCAGCTTTCTGGGAGTATCCCACGAGCAGTACTTC
CASSFLGVSHEQYF
>NA|TRBV11-2|NA|TRBJ1-1|14
TGTGCCAGCAGCTTCCGACAGAAGAACACTGAAGCTTTCTTT
CASSFRQKNTEAFF
>TRBD2|TRBV5-1|NA|TRBJ2-4|16
TGCGCCAGCAGCTTATCAGCGGGGCTGGCCAAAAACATTCAGTACTTC
CASSLSAGLAKNIQYF
>NA|TRBV6-5|NA|TRBJ1-2|14
TGTGCCAGCAGACTAAAGACAGACGGTTATGGCTACACCTTC
CASRLKTDGYGYTF
>TRBD2|TRBV7-3|NA|TRBJ2-7|15
TGTGCCAGCAGCCTCCTAGCGGGAGGGAACTACGAGCAGTACTTC
CASSLLAGGNYEQYF
>NA|TRBV27|NA|TRBJ2-2|12
TGTGCCAGCAGTTTATTAAACGGGGAGCTGTTTTTT
CASSLLNGELFF
>TRBD1|TRBV15|NA|TRBJ2-7|16
TGTGCCACCAGCAGAGATTCCGGGACAGGGCCCTACGAGCAGTACTTC
CATSRDSGTGPYEQYF
>NA|TRBV27|NA|TRBJ2-2|15
TGTGCCAGCAGTTTAGACTTCGGTAGCGGCGGGGAGCTGTTTTTT
CASSLDFGSGGELFF
>TRBD2|TRBV4-1|NA|TRBJ2-1|13
TGCGCCAGCAGCCAAGAGGGCGGGGGGCCTCAGTTCTTC
CASSQEGGGPQFF
>TRBD1|TRBV7-9|NA|TRBJ2-1|15
TGTGCCAGCAGCCCTAGTGGCAGGGGGAACAATGAGCAGTTCTTC
CASSPSGRGNNEQFF
>TRBD1|TRBV7-4|NA|TRBJ2-3|15
TGTGCCAGCAGAGGTGCAGGTGGACAGGGAGATACGCAGTATTTT
CASRGAGGQGDTQYF
>TRBD1|TRBV10-1|NA|TRBJ2-7|13
TGCGCCAGCAGCCGGGACAGCCTCTACGAGCAGTACTTC
CASSRDSLYEQYF
>NA|TRBV11-3|NA|TRBJ2-3|15
TGTGCCAGCAGCTTATCCCGCGCGCGGTCTGATACGCAGTATTTT
CASSLSRARSDTQYF
>NA|TRBV28|NA|TRBJ1-5|13
TGTGCCAGCAGCACTGAAATCGATCAGCCCCAGCATTTT
CASSTEIDQPQHF
>NA|TRBV11-3|NA|TRBJ2-6|15
TGTGCCAGCAGCCCACGGGGCTCTGGGGCCAACGTCCTGACTTTC
CASSPRGSGANVLTF
>NA|TRBV5-4|NA|TRBJ2-7|12
TGTGCCAGCAGCTTTGCCGGGGACGAGCAGTACTTC
CASSFAGDEQYF
>TRBD2|TRBV9|NA|TRBJ2-4|20
TGTGCCAGCAGCCCCCGGCTAGCGGGGGGGAAGCGGGCAAGCGAAAACATTCAGTACTTC
CASSPRLAGGKRASENIQYF
>NA|TRBV20-1|NA|TRBJ2-1|11
TGCAGTGCTAGCTGGGGCGATGAGCAGTTCTTC
CSASWGDEQFF
>NA|TRBV4-1|NA|TRBJ2-4|16
TGCGCCAGCAGCCAAGAACTAGGCGGGACCAAAAACATTCAGTACTTC
CASSQELGGTKNIQYF
>TRBD1|TRBV27|NA|TRBJ2-2|13
TGTGCCAGTGGACAGGGAAACACCGGGGAGCTGTTTTTT
CASGQGNTGELFF
>TRBD2|TRBV6-6|NA|TRBJ2-1|14
TGTGCCAGCATGGCTAGCGGGGGGTGGGATGAGCAGTTCTTC
CASMASGGWDEQFF
>TRBD1|TRBV7-9|NA|TRBJ1-4|16
TGTGCCAGCAGCTTAGCGCAGGGGGTAACTAATGAAAAACTGTTTTTT
CASSLAQGVTNEKLFF
>TRBD1|TRBV19|NA|TRBJ1-5|15
TGTGCCAGTAGCACCGGGACAGGGAATAATCAGCCCCAGCATTTT
CASSTGTGNNQPQHF
>TRBD1|TRBV19|NA|TRBJ1-5|15
TGTGCCAGTAGGAAAACAGGGGACTGGTATCAGCCCCAGCATTTT
CASRKTGDWYQPQHF
>TRBD2|TRBV28|NA|TRBJ2-4|14
TGTGCCAGCAGTCTGGGTGGTCCCGGGAGGGCTCAGTACTTC
CASSLGGPGRAQYF
>NA|TRBV4-1|NA|TRBJ2-1|13
TGCGCCAGCAGCCAAGTGTGGAGAAATGAGCAGTTCTTC
CASSQVWRNEQFF
>TRBD1|TRBV9|NA|TRBJ2-1|20
TGTGCCAGCAGCGTAGGGGTCGGACAGGGGATGGTGATGAGGTTGAGTGAGCAGTTCTTC
CASSVGVGQGMVMRLSEQFF
>NA|TRBV28|NA|TRBJ1-3|14
TGTGCCAGCAGCAGAACAGCTACTGGAAACACCATATATTTT
CASSRTATGNTIYF
>TRBD1|TRBV6-1|NA|TRBJ2-7|14
TGTGCCAGCAGTGCAACCCGGGACAGACACGAGCAGTACTTC
CASSATRDRHEQYF
>TRBD1|TRBV10-3|once|TRBJ2-2|17
TGTGCCATCAGTGAAAGCCGGGACAGGGGGTACACCGGGGAGCTGTTTTTT
CAISESRDRGYTGELFF
>NA|TRBV28|NA|TRBJ1-2|13
TGTGCCAGCAGTCCGCCAGGGGCGGGTGGCTACACCTTC
CASSPPGAGGYTF
>NA|TRBV28|NA|TRBJ2-7|16
TGTGCCAGCAGTTACCCCCGTGGCGGGCTAGTCTACGAGCAGTACTTC
CASSYPRGGLVYEQYF
>NA|TRBV27|NA|TRBJ2-2|15
TGTGCCAGCAGTTTACGCCGACAGGTGATAGGGGAGCTGTTTTTT
CASSLRRQVIGELFF
>TRBD1|TRBV19|NA|TRBJ1-1|15
TGTGCCAGTAGTATTGGACAGGCCCTGTACACTGAAGCTTTCTTT
CASSIGQALYTEAFF
>NA|TRBV4-1|NA|TRBJ1-2|17
TGCGCCAGCAGCCAAGTCATTGGGGCCGCTAAGACTTACGGCTACACCTTC
CASSQVIGAAKTYGYTF
>TRBD1|TRBV4-1|NA|TRBJ1-2|15
TGCGCCAGCAGCCTACTATCCGGGACAGCAGAAGGCTACACCTTC
CASSLLSGTAEGYTF
>TRBD2|TRBV5-4|NA|TRBJ2-5|15
TGTGCCAGCACCCTATCGGCTAGCGGGATGCAGACCCAGTACTTC
CASTLSASGMQTQYF
>NA|TRBV6-5|NA|TRBJ1-3|16
TGTGCCAGCAGTTACTCGGGGGGAGACTCTGGAAACACCATATATTTT
CASSYSGGDSGNTIYF
>TRBD2|TRBV10-1|NA|TRBJ2-1|15
TGCGCCAGCAGTGAGTCGACTAGCGGGGGCAATGAGCAGTTCTTC
CASSESTSGGNEQFF
>TRBD2|TRBV19|NA|TRBJ2-7|13
TGTGCCAGTAGCCTAGCGGGAGCCTACGAGCAGTACTTC
CASSLAGAYEQYF
>TRBD2|TRBV11-1|NA|TRBJ2-1|18
TGTGCCAGCAGCTTAGCCCTAAGTACGGGAGGGCCTAGGGGTGAGCAGTTCTTC
CASSLALSTGGPRGEQFF
>NA|TRBV6-5|NA|TRBJ1-2|13
TGTGCCAGCACCGAGGAGGTCCACTATGGCTACACCTTC
CASTEEVHYGYTF
>NA|TRBV2|NA|TRBJ1-1|13
TGTGCCAGTCAACTGGAGGGTAACACTGAAGCTTTCTTT
CASQLEGNTEAFF
>TRBD1|TRBV5-6|NA|TRBJ1-1|17
TGTGCCAGCAGCTCTACGCCAGGGACAGGGGGCAGGACTGAAGCTTTCTTT
CASSSTPGTGGRTEAFF
>TRBD2|TRBV7-7|NA|TRBJ2-5|15
TGTGCCAGCAGCTTAGTGGCTAGCGGGGCCGAGTCCCAGTACTTC
CASSLVASGAESQYF
>NA|TRBV7-9|NA|TRBJ2-2|15
TGTGCCAGCAGCTTAGGGCGGACGAACACCGGGGAGCTGTTTTTT
CASSLGRTNTGELFF
>TRBD2|TRBV7-2|NA|TRBJ2-5|16
TGTGCCAGCAGCCAACTAGCGGGGGGGCGCCAAGAGACCCAGTACTTC
CASSQLAGGRQETQYF
>NA|TRBV7-2|NA|TRBJ1-1|13
TGTGCCAGCAGCCTCGGATCGGGCACTGAAGCTTTCTTT
CASSLGSGTEAFF
>NA|TRBV28|NA|TRBJ2-7|12
TGTGCCTCCGGGGACTTATCCTACGAGCAGTACTTC
CASGDLSYEQYF
>TRBD1|TRBV6-5|NA|TRBJ2-7|15
TGTGCCAGCAGTAAGGGACAGGGGGCGATCGACGAGCAGTACTTC
CASSKGQGAIDEQYF
>NA|TRBV28|NA|TRBJ1-5|15
TGTGCCAGCAGTTGGGGATACAGCGGCGATCAGCCCCAGCATTTT
CASSWGYSGDQPQHF
>NA|TRBV6-4|few|TRBJ2-3|13
TGTGCCAGCAGTCTCGGGACTTTCGATACGCAGTATTTT
CASSLGTFDTQYF
>NA|TRBV4-3|NA|TRBJ1-1|15
TGCGCCAGCAGCCAAGTCCCCCGGGTGTACACTGAAGCTTTCTTT
CASSQVPRVYTEAFF
>NA|TRBV19|NA|TRBJ1-1|16
TGTGCCAGTAACGACAGACCGCGAGGATCGAACACTGAAGCTTTCTTT
CASNDRPRGSNTEAFF
>TRBD1|TRBV28|NA|TRBJ2-3|12
TGTGCCAGCAGTTCGACAGGGAAGACGCAGTATTTT
CASSSTGKTQYF
>TRBD1|TRBV10-3|NA|TRBJ2-1|19
TGTGCCATCAGCACCCCTGGGACAGGGGCCCGGAGCTCCTACAATGAGCAGTTCTTC
CAISTPGTGARSSYNEQFF
>TRBD1|TRBV6-8|NA|TRBJ1-5|19
TGTGCCAGCAACCCCCTTAGGGCACCGACAGGGACTAGCAATCAGCCCCAGCATTTT
CASNPLRAPTGTSNQPQHF